The TCR beta chain described here comes from a study of CD8+ T cells in alopecia areata. Study-wide points: Shared TCR sequences were less clear between patients than in mice, possibly partly from HLA diversity. In lesional scalp, particularly from alopecia totalis/universalis, clonality was higher than in normal scalp. Sequences from scalp samples also cover resident alphabeta T cells of normal skin.

This clone turned up a few times. Antigen unknown. Trimming at V came to 5 bases and at J to 3 bases, leaving 5 bases not matched to a gene. Germline lookup yields CDR1 SGHAT and CDR2 FQNNGV. CDR3 length: 16 residues. Extracted from the samples, RNA was reverse transcribed into cDNA to serve as the sequencing template. TCRdb keeps only in-frame clones here, not all; method: immunoSEQ multiplex PCR. The repertoire includes about 140,000 clones, around 55% of them detected once, and 4% to 5.5% sits in the top ten. The specimen sequenced was CD4+ T cells sorted from blood. This chain links TRBV11-2 with TRBJ2-2, with TRBD1 matching 11 bases. This TCR was recovered from a human donor in good health. The CDR3 sequence: CASSRGTGGHTGELFF. The CDR3, as DNA: TGTGCCAGCAGCCGGGGGACAGGGGGTCACACCGGGGAGCTGTTTTTT.